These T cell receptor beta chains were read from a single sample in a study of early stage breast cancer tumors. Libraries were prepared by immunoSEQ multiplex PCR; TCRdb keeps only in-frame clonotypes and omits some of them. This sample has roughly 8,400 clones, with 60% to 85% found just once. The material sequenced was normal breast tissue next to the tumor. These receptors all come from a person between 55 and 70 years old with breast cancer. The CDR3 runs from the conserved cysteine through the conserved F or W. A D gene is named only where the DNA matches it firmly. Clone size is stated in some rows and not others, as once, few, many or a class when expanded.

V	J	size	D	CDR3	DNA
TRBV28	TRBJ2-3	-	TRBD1	CASSPTTGGLVTDTQYF	TGTGCCAGCAGCCCCACGACAGGGGGCTTAGTCACAGATACGCAGTATTTT
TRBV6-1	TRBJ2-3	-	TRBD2	CASSELAGGPDTQYF	TGTGCCAGCAGTGAACTAGCGGGGGGGCCAGATACGCAGTATTTT
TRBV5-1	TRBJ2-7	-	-	CASSKGSGAYEQYF	TGCGCCAGCAGCAAGGGGTCCGGGGCCTACGAGCAGTACTTC
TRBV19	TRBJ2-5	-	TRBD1	CASRDRGRETQYF	TGTGCCAGTAGGGACAGGGGTCGAGAGACCCAGTACTTC
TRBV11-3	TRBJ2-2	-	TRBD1	CASSFGQGNGELFF	TGTGCCAGCAGCTTCGGACAGGGGAACGGGGAGCTGTTTTTT
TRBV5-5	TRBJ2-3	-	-	CASSLEGTTQYF	TGTGCCAGCAGCTTGGAAGGGACTACGCAGTATTTT
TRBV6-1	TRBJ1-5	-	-	CASTQGNRGQPQHF	TGTGCCAGCACACAGGGCAACCGGGGTCAGCCCCAGCATTTT
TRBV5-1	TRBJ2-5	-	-	CASSDQRTVGETQYF	TGCGCCAGCAGCGATCAGCGGACGGTCGGAGAGACCCAGTACTTC
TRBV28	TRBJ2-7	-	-	CASRTNRGGYYEQYF	TGTGCCAGCAGGACGAACAGGGGAGGGTACTACGAGCAGTACTTC
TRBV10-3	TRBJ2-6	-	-	CAIMNPGANVLTF	TGTGCCATCATGAACCCTGGGGCCAACGTCCTGACTTTC
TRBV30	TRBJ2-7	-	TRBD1	CAWSAGGTGPYEQYF	TGTGCCTGGAGTGCCGGTGGGACAGGGCCCTACGAGCAGTACTTC
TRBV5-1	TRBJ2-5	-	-	CASSLGGGGSETQYF	TGCGCCAGCAGCTTGGGAGGGGGAGGGTCCGAGACCCAGTACTTC
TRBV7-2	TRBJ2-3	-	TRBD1	CASSLHPGQADTQYF	TGTGCCAGCAGCTTGCATCCGGGACAGGCAGATACGCAGTATTTT
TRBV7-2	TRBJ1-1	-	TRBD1	CASSLVQGAGTEAFF	TGTGCCAGCAGCTTAGTTCAGGGGGCGGGCACTGAAGCTTTCTTT
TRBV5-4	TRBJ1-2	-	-	CASRFGTGLGYGYTF	TGTGCCAGCCGTTTCGGAACAGGGTTAGGCTATGGCTACACCTTC
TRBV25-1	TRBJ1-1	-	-	CASSRTGGSTDKAFF	TGTGCCAGCAGTCGAACGGGAGGTTCGACAGACAAAGCTTTCTTT
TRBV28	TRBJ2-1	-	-	CASSLEDSYNEQFF	TGTGCCAGCAGCTTGGAGGACAGCTACAATGAGCAGTTCTTC
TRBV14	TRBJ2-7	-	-	CASSQLRNYEQYF	TGTGCCAGCAGCCAATTGCGGAACTACGAGCAGTACTTC
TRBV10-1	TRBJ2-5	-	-	CASSEPGHHQETQYF	TGCGCCAGCAGTGAACCGGGACACCACCAAGAGACCCAGTACTTC
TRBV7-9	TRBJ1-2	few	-	CASSFAATYGYTF	TGTGCCAGCAGCTTTGCTGCTACCTATGGCTACACCTTC
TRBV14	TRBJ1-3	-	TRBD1	CASSRLQGALDTIYF	TGTGCCAGCAGCCGTCTACAGGGGGCTTTGGACACCATATATTTT
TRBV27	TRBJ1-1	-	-	CASSWRGSNTEAFF	TGTGCCAGCAGTTGGCGGGGTTCTAACACTGAAGCTTTCTTT
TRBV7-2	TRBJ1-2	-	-	CASSLSGLYTF	TGTGCCAGCAGCTTATCAGGCCTATACACCTTC
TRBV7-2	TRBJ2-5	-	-	CASSLMRHQETQYF	TGTGCCAGCAGCTTAATGCGCCACCAAGAGACCCAGTACTTC
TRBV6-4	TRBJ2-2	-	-	CASSDSGTGELFF	TGTGCCAGCAGTGACTCGGGCACCGGGGAGCTGTTTTTT
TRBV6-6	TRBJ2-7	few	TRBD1	CASSFGTGTYEQYF	TGTGCCAGCAGTTTCGGGACAGGGACCTACGAGCAGTACTTC